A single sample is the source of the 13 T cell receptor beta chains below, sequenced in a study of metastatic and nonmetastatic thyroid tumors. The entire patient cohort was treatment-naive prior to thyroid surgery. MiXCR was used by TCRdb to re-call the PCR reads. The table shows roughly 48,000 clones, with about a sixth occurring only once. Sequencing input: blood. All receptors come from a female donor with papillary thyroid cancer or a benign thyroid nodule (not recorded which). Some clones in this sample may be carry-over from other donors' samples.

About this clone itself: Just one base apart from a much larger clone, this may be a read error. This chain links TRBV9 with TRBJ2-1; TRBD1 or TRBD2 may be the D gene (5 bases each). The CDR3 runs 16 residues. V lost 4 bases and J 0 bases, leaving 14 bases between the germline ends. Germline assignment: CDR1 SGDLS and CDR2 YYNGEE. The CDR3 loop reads CASSFLGAASYNEQFF. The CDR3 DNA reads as TGTGCCAGCAGCTTCCTCGGGGCAGCCTCCTACAATGAGCAGTTCTTC.

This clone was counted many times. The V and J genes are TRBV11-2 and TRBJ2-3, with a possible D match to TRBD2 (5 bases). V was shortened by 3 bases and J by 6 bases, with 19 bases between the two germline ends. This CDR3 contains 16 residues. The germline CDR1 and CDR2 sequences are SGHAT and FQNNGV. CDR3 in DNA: TGTGCCAGCAGCTTTGAGGGAGCGATAAGATGGGATACGCAGTATTTT. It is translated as CASSFEGAIRWDTQYF.

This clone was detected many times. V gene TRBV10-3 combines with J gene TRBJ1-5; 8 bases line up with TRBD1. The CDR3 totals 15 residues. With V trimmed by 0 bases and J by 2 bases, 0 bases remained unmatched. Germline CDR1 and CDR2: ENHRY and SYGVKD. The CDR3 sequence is CAISESTGGNQPQHF. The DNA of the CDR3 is TGTGCCATCAGTGAGTCGACAGGGGGCAATCAGCCCCAGCATTTT.

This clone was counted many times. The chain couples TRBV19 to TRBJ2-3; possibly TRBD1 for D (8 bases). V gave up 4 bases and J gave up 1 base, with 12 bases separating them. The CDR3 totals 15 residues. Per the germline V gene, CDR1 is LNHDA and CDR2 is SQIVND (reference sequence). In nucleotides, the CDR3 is TGTGCCAGTAGTAGGACAGGGAGGGGCACAGATACGCAGTATTTT. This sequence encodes CASSRTGRGTDTQYF.

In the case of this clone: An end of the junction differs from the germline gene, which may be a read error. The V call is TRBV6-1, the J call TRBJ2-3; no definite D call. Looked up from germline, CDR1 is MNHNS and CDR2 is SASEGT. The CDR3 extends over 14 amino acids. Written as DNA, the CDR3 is TGTGCCAGCATAGGCCTAAGGAACACATATACTCAGTATTTT. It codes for CASIGLRNTYTQYF.

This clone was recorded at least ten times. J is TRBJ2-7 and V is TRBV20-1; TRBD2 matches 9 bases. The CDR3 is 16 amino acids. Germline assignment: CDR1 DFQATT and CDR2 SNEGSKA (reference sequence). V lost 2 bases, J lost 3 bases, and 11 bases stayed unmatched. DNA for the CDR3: TGCAGTGCTAGAATCTTCTCTAGCGGGGAACACTACGAGCAGTACTTC. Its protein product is CSARIFSSGEHYEQYF.

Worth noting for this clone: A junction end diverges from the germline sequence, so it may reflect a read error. CDR3 sequence: CASSAPCGDLEQSF. CDR3 DNA: TGTGCCAGCAGTGCCCCTTGTGGGGACCTTGAGCAGTCCTTC. V and J are TRBV6-1 and TRBJ2-1; D possibly matches TRBD1 or TRBD2 (5 bases each). This CDR3 has 14 residues. Germline CDR1 and CDR2: MNHNS and SASEGT.

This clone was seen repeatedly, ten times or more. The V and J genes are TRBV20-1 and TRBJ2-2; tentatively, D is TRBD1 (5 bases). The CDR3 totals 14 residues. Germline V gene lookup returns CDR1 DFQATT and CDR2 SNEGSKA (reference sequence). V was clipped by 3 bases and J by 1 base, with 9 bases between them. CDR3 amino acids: CSARGQGNTGELFF. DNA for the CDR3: TGCAGTGCTAGGGGGCAGGGGAACACCGGGGAGCTGTTTTTT.

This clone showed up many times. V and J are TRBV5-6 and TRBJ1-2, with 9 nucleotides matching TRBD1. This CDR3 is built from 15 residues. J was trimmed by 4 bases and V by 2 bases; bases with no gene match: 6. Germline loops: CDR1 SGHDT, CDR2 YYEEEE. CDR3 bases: TGTGCCAGCAGCTTCGGGGACAGGGTCAGCTATGGCTACACCTTC. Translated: CASSFGDRVSYGYTF.

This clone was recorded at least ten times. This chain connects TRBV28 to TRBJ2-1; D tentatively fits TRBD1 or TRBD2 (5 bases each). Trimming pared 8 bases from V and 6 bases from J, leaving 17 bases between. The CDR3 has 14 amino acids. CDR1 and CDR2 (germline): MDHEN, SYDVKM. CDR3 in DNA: TGTGCCAGCGGGGGTAGCGCCCCCGGCAATGAGCAGTTCTTC. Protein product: CASGGSAPGNEQFF. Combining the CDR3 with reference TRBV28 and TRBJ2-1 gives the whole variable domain DVKVTQSSRYLVKRTGEKVFLECVQDMDHENMFWYRQDPGLGLRLIYFSYDVKMKEKGDIPEGYSVSREKKERFSLILESASTNQTSMYLCASGGSAPGNEQFFGPGTRLTVL.

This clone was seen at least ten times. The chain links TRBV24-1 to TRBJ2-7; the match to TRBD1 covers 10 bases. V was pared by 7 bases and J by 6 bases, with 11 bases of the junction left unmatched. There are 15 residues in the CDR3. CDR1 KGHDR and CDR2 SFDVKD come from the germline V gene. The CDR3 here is CATRSTGTGVTEQYF. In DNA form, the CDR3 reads TGTGCCACCAGGTCAACCGGGACAGGGGTTACCGAGCAGTACTTC.

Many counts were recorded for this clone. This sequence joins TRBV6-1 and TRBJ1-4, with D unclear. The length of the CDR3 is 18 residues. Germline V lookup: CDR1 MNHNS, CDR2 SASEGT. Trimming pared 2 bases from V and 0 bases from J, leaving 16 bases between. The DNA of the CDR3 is TGTGCCAGCAGTGAAAGCCAGTACCTGATTGCAACTAATGAAAAACTGTTTTTT. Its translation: CASSESQYLIATNEKLFF.

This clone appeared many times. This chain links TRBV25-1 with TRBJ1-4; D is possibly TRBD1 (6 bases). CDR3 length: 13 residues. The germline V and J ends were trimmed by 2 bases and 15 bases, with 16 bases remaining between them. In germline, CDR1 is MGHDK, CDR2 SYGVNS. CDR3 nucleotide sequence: TGTGCCAGCAGTGAAAGGCAACAGGGACGGGTGTTTTTT. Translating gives CASSERQQGRVFF.